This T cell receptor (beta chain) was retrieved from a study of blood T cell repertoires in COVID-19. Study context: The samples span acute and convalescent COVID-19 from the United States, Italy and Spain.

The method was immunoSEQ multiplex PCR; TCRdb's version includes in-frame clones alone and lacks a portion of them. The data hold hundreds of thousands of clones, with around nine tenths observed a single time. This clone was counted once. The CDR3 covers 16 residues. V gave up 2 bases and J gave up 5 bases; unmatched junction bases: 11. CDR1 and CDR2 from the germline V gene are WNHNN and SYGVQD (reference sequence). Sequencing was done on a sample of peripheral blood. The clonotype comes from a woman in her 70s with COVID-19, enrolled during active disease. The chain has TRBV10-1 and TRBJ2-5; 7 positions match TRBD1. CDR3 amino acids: CASSEGLRVGGETQYF. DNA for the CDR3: TGCGCCAGCAGTGAGGGCCTTCGGGTAGGGGGCGAGACCCAGTACTTC.